This entry is about one TCR beta chain. The sample comes from a study of cytomegalovirus exposure and HLA in healthy donors. Primers included in the PCR were 60 Vbeta and 13 Jbeta primers. The method was immunoSEQ multiplex PCR; TCRdb's version includes in-frame clones alone and lacks a portion of them. The top ten clones hold over 13% of a sample with 80,000 to 95,000 clones, 60% to 80% of them seen once. CDR3 length: 14 residues. V was trimmed by 7 bases and J by 6 bases, leaving 16 bases between them. Germline V gene data show CDR1 as MNHNS and CDR2 as SASEGT. The sample comprised PBMCs. This TCR was sampled from a woman in her fifties or sixties in good health and CMV-seropositive. V usage is TRBV6-1 and J usage is TRBJ1-3; D might be TRBD1 (5 bases). The CDR3 protein is CASTEGRGLNTIYF. CDR3 bases: TGTGCCAGCACCGAAGGGAGGGGTTTAAACACCATATATTTT.